The clone carrying this TCR beta chain was seen only once. What it recognizes is unknown. These data belong to a study of shared clonotypes between healthy human individuals. Background on the study: The study drew on a couple of women and a few men aged 18 to 49 as donors.

Germline V gene data show CDR1 as SGHTA and CDR2 as FQGTGA. The CDR3 extends over 14 amino acids. The V end was cut by 1 base, the J end by 6 bases, with 11 bases between. Study-level findings and limits: Owing to a small donor count, the genetic and exposure-history diversity represented was limited. Deeper or shallower sequencing was expected to change how clonotypes are shared among donors.

At the deep level, the assay was run. Assay: immunoSEQ multiplex PCR; the TCRdb copy retains only in-frame clones and omits some. This sample has approximately 500,000 clones, with about four fifths found just once. The V call is TRBV7-3, the J call TRBJ2-3, with D unresolved. This sequence was found in a woman in her forties in good health. Some clones in this sample may be carry-over from other donors' samples. What was sequenced was PBMCs. The CDR3 loop is CASSLMGSRDTQYF. The CDR3 DNA sequence: TGTGCCAGCAGCTTAATGGGTAGCCGGGATACGCAGTATTTT.